Presented here are 10 T cell receptor beta chains from one specimen sequenced in a study of T cell changes during pregnancy in multiple sclerosis. Assay used: immunoSEQ multiplex PCR; TCRdb lists only in-frame clones, some missing. There are about 120,000 clones in the sample; over 85% occur only once, and around 6% lies in the top ten. Sequenced here: peripheral blood, sampled before pregnancy. Receptors were obtained from a female donor with multiple sclerosis, enrolled in a pregnancy study.

The V call is TRBV6-5, the J call TRBJ1-2, with 7 bases lining up with TRBD1. Trimming removed 7 bases from V and 7 bases from J; junction bases left unmatched: 6. From germline, CDR1 is MNHEY and CDR2 SVGAGI. The CDR3 extends over 12 amino acids. The CDR3 is CASTRQGFGYTF. For the CDR3, the DNA is TGTGCCAGCACCAGACAGGGATTTGGCTACACCTTC.

This chain joins TRBV5-6 and TRBJ2-3, with D possibly matching TRBD1 (6 bases). The V end lost 3 bases, the J end lost 2 bases, and 13 bases lay between the germline ends. The germline V gene has CDR1 SGHDT and CDR2 YYEEEE. The CDR3 covers 15 residues. CDR3 amino acids: CASSYRQEFTDTQYF. CDR3 nucleotides: TGTGCCAGCAGCTATCGACAGGAGTTCACAGATACGCAGTATTTT.

CDR3 coding DNA: TGTGCCAGCTCACCAGAGGGGAACACTGAAGCTTTCTTT. Its protein is CASSPEGNTEAFF. This chain joins TRBV18 and TRBJ1-1; no reliable D call. Germline V CDR1 and CDR2: KGHSH, LQKENI. The CDR3 sequence is 13 residues long. With 2 bases removed from V and 1 base from J, the gap between germline ends came to 5 bases.

The V call is TRBV6-5, the J call TRBJ1-2; the D is unclear. The CDR3 has 15 residues. The germline gives CDR1 MNHEY, CDR2 SVGAGI. Trimming shortened V by 4 bases and J by 4 bases, and 16 bases separated the two germline ends. The CDR3 DNA reads TGTGCCAGCAGTTTGCAGCGCACTAGGAGCTATGGCTACACCTTC. It specifies CASSLQRTRSYGYTF.

The CDR3 DNA reads as TGCGCCAGCAGTCCAGATGGACGTCAGGGGGCCCATGGCTACACCTTC. Translation: CASSPDGRQGAHGYTF. This sequence joins TRBV23-1 and TRBJ1-2; TRBD1 agrees at 8 bases. TRBV23-1 is flagged as an ORF with uncertain function. The CDR3 extends over 16 amino acids. With V trimmed by 4 bases and J by 6 bases, 13 bases remained unmatched.

The chain joins TRBV2 to TRBJ2-1, with TRBD2 identical over 8 bases. Germline CDR1 reads SNHLY; CDR2 reads FYNNEI. The J segment lost 10 bases and the V segment lost 8 bases, leaving 13 bases of the junction unmatched. CDR3 length: 14 residues. CDR3 residues: CASGPGTSRREQFF. Written as DNA, the CDR3 is TGTGCCAGCGGGCCCGGGACTAGTAGGAGAGAGCAGTTCTTC.

This chain joins TRBV11-2 and TRBJ2-7; 9 bases map to TRBD2. Germline-derived CDR1 and CDR2 are SGHAT and FQNNGV. Trimming cost V 5 bases and J 5 bases; bases outside gene matches: 1. The CDR3 contains 12 residues. CDR3 sequence: CASSASGDEQYF. The CDR3 DNA reads as TGTGCCAGCAGCGCTAGCGGGGACGAGCAGTACTTC.

The rearrangement joins TRBV18 to TRBJ1-6; a possible D gene is TRBD1 (6 bases). The CDR3 is 17 amino acids. V was clipped by 2 bases and J by 0 bases, with 11 bases between them. Germline CDR1 reads KGHSH; CDR2 reads LQKENI. The CDR3 region is CASSPSRDISYNSPLHF. The CDR3 DNA reads TGTGCCAGCTCACCATCTAGGGACATCTCCTATAATTCACCCCTCCACTTT.

The chain recombines TRBV25-1 with TRBJ2-7; possibly TRBD2 for D (5 bases). Trimming took 5 bases from V and 4 from J, leaving 15 bases between them. CDR3 size: 14 residues. Germline loops: CDR1 MGHDK, CDR2 SYGVNS. In DNA form, the CDR3 reads TGTGCCAGCAGTACTCTCGGGATCCCATACGAGCAGTACTTC. Residues: CASSTLGIPYEQYF.

The chain couples TRBV28 to TRBJ1-1; D call uncertain. This CDR3 spans 10 amino acids. V dropped 8 bases and J dropped 5 bases, with 6 bases sitting between them. In germline, CDR1 is MDHEN, CDR2 SYDVKM. The chain's CDR3 is CASGGTEAFF. In DNA form, the CDR3 reads TGTGCCAGCGGCGGGACTGAAGCTTTCTTT. The entire variable domain, with the rest obtained from reference TRBV28 and TRBJ1-1, is as follows: DVKVTQSSRYLVKRTGEKVFLECVQDMDHENMFWYRQDPGLGLRLIYFSYDVKMKEKGDIPEGYSVSREKKERFSLILESASTNQTSMYLCASGGTEAFFGQGTRLTVV.